This TCR beta chain was retrieved from a study of blood T cell repertoires in COVID-19. Study at large: The origin of the acute and convalescent COVID-19 samples was the United States, Italy and Spain. T cells, B-cell-depleted T cells, or PBMCs supplied cDNA or gDNA.

Per the study methods: Counts of nucleated cells, estimated from reference gene primer amplification, were obtained. Libraries were prepared by immunoSEQ multiplex PCR; TCRdb keeps only in-frame clonotypes and omits some of them. That table gives V, J and clone size, and the DNA gave D and trimming. This sample carries more than 95,000 clones, more than 75% of them seen once, and the ten largest clones take 7.5% to 8%. This clone was observed a few times. This CDR3 contains 13 residues. The V end lost 5 bases, the J end lost 5 bases, and 11 bases lay between the germline ends. Germline lookup yields CDR1 PRHDT and CDR2 FYEKMQ (reference sequence).

The rearrangement links TRBV13 to TRBJ2-3; a possible D gene is TRBD1 (5 bases). Source material: peripheral blood. The origin of this receptor is a man aged 50 to 60 with acute or convalescent COVID-19. This CDR3 reads CASSIRVGDTQYF. DNA of the CDR3: TGTGCCAGCAGCATCAGGGTTGGAGATACGCAGTATTTT. Drawing the rest from reference TRBV13 and TRBJ2-3, the complete variable domain is AAGVIQSPRHLIKEKRETATLKCYPIPRHDTVYWYQQGPGQDPQFLISFYEKMQSDKGSIPDRFSAQQFSDYHSELNMSSLELGDSALYFCASSIRVGDTQYFGPGTRLTVL.